This T cell receptor (beta chain) derives from a study of blood T cells in healthy people across ages. This clonotype was counted only a few times. Sequence at one end of the junction differs from germline and may be a read error. Germline-derived CDR1 and CDR2 are SGDLS and YYNGEE. The CDR3 length is 19 residues. Then a second PCR, running about 7 to 11 cycles, was carried out with a sample-barcoded 5' primer and a J-beta primer mix. The authors tagged each cDNA molecule using a template-switch adaptor with 12 random nucleotides. TCRdb redid the calling of the 5' RACE reads with MiXCR, one entry per CDR3 protein. The data hold 1.5 million to 2 million distinct CDR3 sequences, with about 28% observed a single time.

The clonotype comes from a woman aged 30 to 39 in good health. Sequenced sample: blood. The chain carries TRBV9 and TRBJ2-6, with D perhaps matching TRBD1 (7 bases). The CDR3 sequence: CASSVRSAGGLSGASVLTF. In nucleotides, the CDR3 is TGTGCTAGCAGCGTCCGGTCGGCAGGGGGACTCTCTGGGGCCAGCGTCCTGACTTTC.